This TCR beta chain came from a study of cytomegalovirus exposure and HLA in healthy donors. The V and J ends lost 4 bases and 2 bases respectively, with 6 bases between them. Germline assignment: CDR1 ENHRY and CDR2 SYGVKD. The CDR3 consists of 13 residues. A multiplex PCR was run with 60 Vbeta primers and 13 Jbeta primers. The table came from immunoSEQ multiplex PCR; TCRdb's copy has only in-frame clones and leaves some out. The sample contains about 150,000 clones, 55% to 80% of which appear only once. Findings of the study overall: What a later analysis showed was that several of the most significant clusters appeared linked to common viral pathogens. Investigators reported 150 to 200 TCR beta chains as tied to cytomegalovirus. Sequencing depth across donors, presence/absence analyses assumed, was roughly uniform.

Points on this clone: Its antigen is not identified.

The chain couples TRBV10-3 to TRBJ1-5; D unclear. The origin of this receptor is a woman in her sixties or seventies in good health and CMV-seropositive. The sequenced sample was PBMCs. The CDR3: CAISGSGNQPQHF. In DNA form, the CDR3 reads TGTGCCATCAGTGGCTCAGGCAATCAGCCCCAGCATTTT.